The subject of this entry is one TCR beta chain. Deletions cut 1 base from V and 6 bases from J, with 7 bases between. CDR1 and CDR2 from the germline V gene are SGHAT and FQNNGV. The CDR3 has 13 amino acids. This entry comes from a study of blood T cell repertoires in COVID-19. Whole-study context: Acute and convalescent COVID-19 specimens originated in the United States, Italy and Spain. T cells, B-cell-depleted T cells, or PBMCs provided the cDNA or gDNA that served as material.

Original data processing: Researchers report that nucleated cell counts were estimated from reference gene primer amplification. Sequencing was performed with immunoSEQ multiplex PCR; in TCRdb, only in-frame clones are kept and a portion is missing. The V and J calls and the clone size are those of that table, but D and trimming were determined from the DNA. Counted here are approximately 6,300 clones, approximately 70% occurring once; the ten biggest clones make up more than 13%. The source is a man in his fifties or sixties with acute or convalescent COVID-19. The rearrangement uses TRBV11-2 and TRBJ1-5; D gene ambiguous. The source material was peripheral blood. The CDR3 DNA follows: TGTGCCAGCAGCTTAGGGGAGGTTCAGCCCCAGCATTTT. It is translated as CASSLGEVQPQHF. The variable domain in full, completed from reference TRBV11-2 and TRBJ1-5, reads EAGVAQSPRYKIIEKRQSVAFWCNPISGHATLYWYQQILGQGPKLLIQFQNNGVVDDSQLPKDRFSAERLKGVDSTLKIQPAKLEDSAVYLCASSLGEVQPQHFGDGTRLSIL.